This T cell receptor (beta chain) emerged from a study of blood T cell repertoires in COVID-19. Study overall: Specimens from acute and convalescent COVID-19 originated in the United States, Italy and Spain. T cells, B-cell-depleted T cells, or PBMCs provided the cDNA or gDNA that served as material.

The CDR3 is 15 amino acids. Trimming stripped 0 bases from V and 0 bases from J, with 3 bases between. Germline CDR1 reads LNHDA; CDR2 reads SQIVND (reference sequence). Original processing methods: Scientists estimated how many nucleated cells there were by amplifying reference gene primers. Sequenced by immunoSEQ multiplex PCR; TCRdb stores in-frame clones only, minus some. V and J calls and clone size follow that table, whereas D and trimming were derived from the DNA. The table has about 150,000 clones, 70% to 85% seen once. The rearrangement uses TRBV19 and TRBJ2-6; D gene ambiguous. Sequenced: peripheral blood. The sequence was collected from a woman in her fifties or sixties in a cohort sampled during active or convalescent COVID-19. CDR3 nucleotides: TGTGCCAGTAGTATAGAGGCCTCTGGGGCCAACGTCCTGACTTTC. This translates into CASSIEASGANVLTF.